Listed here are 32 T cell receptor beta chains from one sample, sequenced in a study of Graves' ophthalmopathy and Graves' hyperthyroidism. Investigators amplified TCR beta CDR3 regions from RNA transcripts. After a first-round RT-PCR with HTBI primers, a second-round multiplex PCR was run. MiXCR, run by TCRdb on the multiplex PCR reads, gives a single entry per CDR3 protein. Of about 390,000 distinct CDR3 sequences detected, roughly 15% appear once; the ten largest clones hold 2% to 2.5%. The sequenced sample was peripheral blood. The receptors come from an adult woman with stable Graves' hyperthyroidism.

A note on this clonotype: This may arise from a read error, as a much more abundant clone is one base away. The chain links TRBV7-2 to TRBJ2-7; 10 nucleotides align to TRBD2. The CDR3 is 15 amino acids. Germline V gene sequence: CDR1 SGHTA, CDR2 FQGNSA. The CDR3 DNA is TGTGCCATCAGCCTGGGACTAGCGCATTCCTACGAGCGGTACTTC. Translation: CAISLGLAHSYERYF.

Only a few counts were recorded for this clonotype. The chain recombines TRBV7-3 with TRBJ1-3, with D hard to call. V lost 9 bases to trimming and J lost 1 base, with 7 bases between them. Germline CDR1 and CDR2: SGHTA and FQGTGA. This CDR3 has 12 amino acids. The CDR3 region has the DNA TGTGCCAGGTCGATTTCTGGAAACACCATATATTTT. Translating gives CARSISGNTIYF.

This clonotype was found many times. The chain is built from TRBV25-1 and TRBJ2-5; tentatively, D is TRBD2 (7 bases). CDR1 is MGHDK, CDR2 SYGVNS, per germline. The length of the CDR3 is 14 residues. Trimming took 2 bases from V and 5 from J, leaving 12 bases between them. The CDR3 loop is CASSEGGARETQYF. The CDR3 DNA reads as TGTGCCAGCAGTGAAGGGGGGGCCCGGGAGACCCAGTACTTC.

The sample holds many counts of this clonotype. DNA for the CDR3: TGTGCCAGCAGTTACTCGGTAATCGGTCGTTGCTCCTACGAGCAGTACTTC. Protein sequence: CASSYSVIGRCSYEQYF. The chain couples TRBV6-7 to TRBJ2-7; D is unresolved. TRBV6-7 falls under the ORF class, with uncertain function. V shed 0 bases and J shed 0 bases, with 15 bases lying between them. The CDR3 is 17 amino acids.

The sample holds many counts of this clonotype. The CDR3 nucleotides are TGTGCCAGCAGTCGAACGAGCGCTGAAGCTTTCTTT. Residues: CASSRTSAEAFF. The chain is built from TRBV6-1 and TRBJ1-1; D remains unclear. Germline loops: CDR1 MNHNS, CDR2 SASEGT. This CDR3 region has 12 residues. V was cut by 5 bases and J by 6 bases, with 10 bases left in between.

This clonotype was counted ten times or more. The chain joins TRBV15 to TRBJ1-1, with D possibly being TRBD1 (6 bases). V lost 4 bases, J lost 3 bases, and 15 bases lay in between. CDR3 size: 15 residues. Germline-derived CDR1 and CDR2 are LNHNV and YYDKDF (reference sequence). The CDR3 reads CATSTPTGRYTEAFF. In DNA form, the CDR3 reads TGTGCCACCAGCACGCCAACAGGGAGGTACACTGAAGCTTTCTTT. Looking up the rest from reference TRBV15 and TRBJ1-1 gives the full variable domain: DAMVIQNPRYQVTQFGKPVTLSCSQTLNHNVMYWYQQKSSQAPKLLFHYYDKDFNNEADTPDNFQSRRPNTSFCFLDIRSPGLGDTAMYLCATSTPTGRYTEAFFGQGTRLTVV.

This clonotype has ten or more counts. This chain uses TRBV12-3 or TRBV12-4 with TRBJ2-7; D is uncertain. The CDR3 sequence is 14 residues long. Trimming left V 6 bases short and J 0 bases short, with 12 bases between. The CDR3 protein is CASSPIQSSYEQYF. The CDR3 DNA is TGTGCCAGCAGCCCAATTCAAAGCTCCTACGAGCAGTACTTC.

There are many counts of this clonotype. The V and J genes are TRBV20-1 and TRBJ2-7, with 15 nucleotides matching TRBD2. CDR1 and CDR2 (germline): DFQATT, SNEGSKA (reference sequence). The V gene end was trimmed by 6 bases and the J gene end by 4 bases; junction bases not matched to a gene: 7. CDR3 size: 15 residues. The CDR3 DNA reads TGCAGTGCGGATTCCGGGACTAGCGGGAGGTACGAGCAGTACTTC. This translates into CSADSGTSGRYEQYF.

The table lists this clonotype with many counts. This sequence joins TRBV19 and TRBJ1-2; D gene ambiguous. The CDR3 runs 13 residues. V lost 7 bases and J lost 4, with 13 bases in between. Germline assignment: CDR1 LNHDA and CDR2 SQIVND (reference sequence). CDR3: CASTPGGFYGYTF. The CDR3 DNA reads TGTGCCAGTACCCCGGGAGGGTTCTATGGCTACACCTTC.

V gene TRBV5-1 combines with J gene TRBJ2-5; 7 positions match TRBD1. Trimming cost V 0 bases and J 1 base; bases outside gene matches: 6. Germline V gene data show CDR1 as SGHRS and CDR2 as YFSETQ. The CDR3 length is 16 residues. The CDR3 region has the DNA TGCGCCAGCAGCTTGGCCCGGGACAGACCCCAAGAGACCCAGTACTTC. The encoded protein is CASSLARDRPQETQYF.

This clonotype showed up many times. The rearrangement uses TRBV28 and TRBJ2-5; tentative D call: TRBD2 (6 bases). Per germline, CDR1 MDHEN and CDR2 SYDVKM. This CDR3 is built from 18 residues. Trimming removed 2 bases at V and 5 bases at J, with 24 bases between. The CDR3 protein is CASSLGALTRSAGETQYF. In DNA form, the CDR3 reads TGTGCCAGCAGTTTAGGTGCCTTGACTAGATCCGCAGGGGAGACCCAGTACTTC.

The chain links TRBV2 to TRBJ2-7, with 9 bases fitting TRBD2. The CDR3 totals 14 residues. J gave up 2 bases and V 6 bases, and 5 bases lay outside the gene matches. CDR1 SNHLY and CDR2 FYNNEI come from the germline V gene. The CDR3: CASRAGTSPYEQYF. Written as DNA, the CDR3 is TGTGCCAGCAGAGCCGGGACTAGCCCCTACGAGCAGTACTTC.

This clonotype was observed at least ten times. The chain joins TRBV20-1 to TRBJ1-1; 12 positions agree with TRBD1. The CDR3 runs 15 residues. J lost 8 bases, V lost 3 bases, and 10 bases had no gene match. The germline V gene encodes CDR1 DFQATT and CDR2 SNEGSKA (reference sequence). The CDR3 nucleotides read TGCAGTGCTAGGGACCCCGGGACAGGGGGCGAGGAAGCTTTCTTT. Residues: CSARDPGTGGEEAFF.

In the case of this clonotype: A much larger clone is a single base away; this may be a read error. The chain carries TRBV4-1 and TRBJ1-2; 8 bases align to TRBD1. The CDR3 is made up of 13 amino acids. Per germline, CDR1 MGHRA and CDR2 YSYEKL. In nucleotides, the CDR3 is TGCGCCAGCTGCCAACAGGGGGTCAATGGCTACACCTTC. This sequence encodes CASCQQGVNGYTF.

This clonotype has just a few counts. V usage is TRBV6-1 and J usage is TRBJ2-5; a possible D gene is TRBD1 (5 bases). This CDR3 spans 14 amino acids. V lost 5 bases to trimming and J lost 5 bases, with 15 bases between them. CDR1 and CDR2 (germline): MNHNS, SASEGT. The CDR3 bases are TGTGCCAGCAGTCAAGGGGCACTCATGGAGACCCAGTACTTC. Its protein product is CASSQGALMETQYF.

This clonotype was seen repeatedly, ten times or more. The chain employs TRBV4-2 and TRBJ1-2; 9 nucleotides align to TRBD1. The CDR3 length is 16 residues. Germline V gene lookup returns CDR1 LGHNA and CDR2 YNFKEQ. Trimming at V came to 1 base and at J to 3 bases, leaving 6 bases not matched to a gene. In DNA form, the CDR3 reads TGTGCCAGCAGCCAAGGGGGCACAGGGGGCGACTATGGCTACACCTTC. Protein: CASSQGGTGGDYGYTF.

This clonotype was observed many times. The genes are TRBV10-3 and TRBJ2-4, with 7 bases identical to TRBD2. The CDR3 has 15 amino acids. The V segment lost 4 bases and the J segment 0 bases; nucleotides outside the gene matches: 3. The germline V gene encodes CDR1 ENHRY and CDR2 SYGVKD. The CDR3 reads CAISAGGLAKNIQYF. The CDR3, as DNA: TGTGCCATCAGTGCGGGGGGACTAGCCAAAAACATTCAGTACTTC.

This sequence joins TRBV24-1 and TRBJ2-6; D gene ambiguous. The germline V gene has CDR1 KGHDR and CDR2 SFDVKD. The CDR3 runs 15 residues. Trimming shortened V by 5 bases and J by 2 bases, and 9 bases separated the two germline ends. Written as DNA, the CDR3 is TGTGCCACCAGTGGCACAGAGACTGGGGCCAACGTCCTGACTTTC. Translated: CATSGTETGANVLTF.

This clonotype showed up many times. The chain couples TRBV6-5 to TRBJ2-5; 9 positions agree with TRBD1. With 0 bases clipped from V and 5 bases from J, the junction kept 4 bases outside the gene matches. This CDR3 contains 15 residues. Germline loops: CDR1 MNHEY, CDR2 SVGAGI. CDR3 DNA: TGTGCCAGCAGTTACTCCCGGGACAGGGACGAGACCCAGTACTTC. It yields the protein CASSYSRDRDETQYF.

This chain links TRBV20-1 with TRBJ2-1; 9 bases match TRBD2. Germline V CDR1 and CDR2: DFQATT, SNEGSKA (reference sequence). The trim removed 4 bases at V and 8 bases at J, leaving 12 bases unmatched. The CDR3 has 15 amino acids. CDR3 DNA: TGCAGTGCTACCCTCCCGCTAGCGGGATTTCATGAGCAGTTCTTC. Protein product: CSATLPLAGFHEQFF.

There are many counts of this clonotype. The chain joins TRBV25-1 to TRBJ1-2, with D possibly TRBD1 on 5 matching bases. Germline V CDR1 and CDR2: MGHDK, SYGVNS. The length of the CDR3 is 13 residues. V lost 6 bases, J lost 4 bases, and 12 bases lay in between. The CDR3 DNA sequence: TGTGCCAGCAGGGAGCCCGACAGCTATGGCTACACCTTC. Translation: CASREPDSYGYTF.

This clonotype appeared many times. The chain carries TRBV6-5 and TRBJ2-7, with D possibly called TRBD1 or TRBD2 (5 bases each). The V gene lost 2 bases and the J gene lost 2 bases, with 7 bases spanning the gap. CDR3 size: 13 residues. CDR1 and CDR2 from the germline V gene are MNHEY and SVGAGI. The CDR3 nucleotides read TGTGCCAGCAGTTACCAGGGACCCTACGAGCAGTACTTC. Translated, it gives CASSYQGPYEQYF.

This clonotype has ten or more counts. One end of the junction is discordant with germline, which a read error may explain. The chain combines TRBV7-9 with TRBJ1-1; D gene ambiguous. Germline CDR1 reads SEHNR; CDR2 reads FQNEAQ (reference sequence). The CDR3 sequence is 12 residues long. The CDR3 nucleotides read TGTGCCAGCAGCTTTCTTAACACTGAAACTTTCTTT. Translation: CASSFLNTETFF. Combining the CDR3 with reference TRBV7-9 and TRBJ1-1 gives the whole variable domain DTGVSQNPRHKITKRGQNVTFRCDPISEHNRLYWYRQTLGQGPEFLTYFQNEAQLEKSRLLSDRFSAERPKGSFSTLEIQRTEQGDSAMYLCASSFLNTETFFGQGTRLTVV.

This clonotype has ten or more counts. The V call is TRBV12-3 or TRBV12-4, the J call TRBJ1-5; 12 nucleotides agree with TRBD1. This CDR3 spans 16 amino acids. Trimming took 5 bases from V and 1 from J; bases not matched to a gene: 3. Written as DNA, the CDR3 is TGTGCCAGCAGTCCCGGGACAGGGGGCAGCAATCAGCCCCAGCATTTT. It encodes CASSPGTGGSNQPQHF.

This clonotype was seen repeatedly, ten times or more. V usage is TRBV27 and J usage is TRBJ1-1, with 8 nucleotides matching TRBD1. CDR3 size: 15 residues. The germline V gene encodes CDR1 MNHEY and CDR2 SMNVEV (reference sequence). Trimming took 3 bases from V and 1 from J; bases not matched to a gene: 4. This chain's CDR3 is CASSFTGGPNTEAFF. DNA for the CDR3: TGTGCCAGCAGTTTCACAGGGGGACCGAACACTGAAGCTTTCTTT.

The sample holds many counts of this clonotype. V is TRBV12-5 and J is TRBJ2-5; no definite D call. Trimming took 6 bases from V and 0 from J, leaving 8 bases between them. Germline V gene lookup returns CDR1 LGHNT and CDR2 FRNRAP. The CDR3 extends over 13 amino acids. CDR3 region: CASGRPNQETQYF. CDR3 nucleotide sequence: TGTGCTAGTGGGAGACCTAACCAAGAGACCCAGTACTTC.

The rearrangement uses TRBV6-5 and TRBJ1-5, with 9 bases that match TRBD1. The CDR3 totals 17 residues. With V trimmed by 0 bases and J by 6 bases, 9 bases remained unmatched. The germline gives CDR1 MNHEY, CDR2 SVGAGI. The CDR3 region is CASSYSALGTGLQPQHF. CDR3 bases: TGTGCCAGCAGTTACTCGGCGTTAGGGACAGGGCTTCAGCCCCAGCATTTT.

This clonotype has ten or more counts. CDR3 sequence (DNA): TGTGCCAGCAGTTTATCCTACTGGACAGGGCCCTATTCTAACTATGGCTACACCTTC. Protein sequence: CASSLSYWTGPYSNYGYTF. The rearrangement joins TRBV28 to TRBJ1-2; 8 positions match TRBD1. V lost 1 base, J lost 0 bases, and 13 bases stayed unmatched. Germline loops: CDR1 MDHEN, CDR2 SYDVKM. The CDR3 contains 19 residues.

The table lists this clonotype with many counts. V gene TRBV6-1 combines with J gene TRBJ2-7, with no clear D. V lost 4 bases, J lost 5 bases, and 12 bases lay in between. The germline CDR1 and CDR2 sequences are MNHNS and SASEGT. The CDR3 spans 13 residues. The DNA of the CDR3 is TGTGCCAGCAGTGGGACCTCATGGGACGAGCAGTACTTC. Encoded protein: CASSGTSWDEQYF.

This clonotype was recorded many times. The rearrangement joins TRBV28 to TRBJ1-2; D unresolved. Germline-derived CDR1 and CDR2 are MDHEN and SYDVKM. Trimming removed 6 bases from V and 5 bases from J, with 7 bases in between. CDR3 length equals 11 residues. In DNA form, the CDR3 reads TGTGCCAGCAGGTCGGGATATGGCTACACCTTC. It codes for CASRSGYGYTF.

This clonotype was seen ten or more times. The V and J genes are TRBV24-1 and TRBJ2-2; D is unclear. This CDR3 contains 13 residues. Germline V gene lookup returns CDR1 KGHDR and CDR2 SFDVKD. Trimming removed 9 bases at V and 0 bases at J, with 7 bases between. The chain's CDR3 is CATRAANTGELFF. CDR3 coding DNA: TGTGCCACCCGGGCAGCGAACACCGGGGAGCTGTTTTTT.

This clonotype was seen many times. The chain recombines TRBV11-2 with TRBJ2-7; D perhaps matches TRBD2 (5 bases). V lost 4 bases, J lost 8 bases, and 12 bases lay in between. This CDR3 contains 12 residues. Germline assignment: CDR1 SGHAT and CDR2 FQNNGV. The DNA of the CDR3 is TGTGCCAGCAGCTCCTCCTCGGGGAAGCAGTACTTC. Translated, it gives CASSSSSGKQYF. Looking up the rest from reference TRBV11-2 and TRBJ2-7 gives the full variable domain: EAGVAQSPRYKIIEKRQSVAFWCNPISGHATLYWYQQILGQGPKLLIQFQNNGVVDDSQLPKDRFSAERLKGVDSTLKIQPAKLEDSAVYLCASSSSSGKQYFGPGTRLTVT.